A single sample is the source of the 16 T cell receptor beta chains below, sequenced in a study of shared clonotypes between healthy human individuals. Clones were read by immunoSEQ multiplex PCR, and TCRdb kept only the in-frame ones, dropping some. Altogether around 1.5 million clones are present, around 98% being singletons, with the ten largest covering about 0.4%. Sequencing used naive CD4+ T cells sorted from blood. Subset noted: CD45RA+ positively selected. These receptor sequences come from a young man in good health.

In this sample, this clone turned up once. V usage is TRBV28 and J usage is TRBJ1-5; possible D gene TRBD1, 6 bases. Germline CDR1 MDHEN, CDR2 SYDVKM. V was trimmed by 10 bases and J by 0 bases, leaving 16 bases between them. This CDR3 region has 15 residues. The CDR3 DNA follows: TGTGCCACCGTTCAGGGGTCATATAGCAATCAGCCCCAGCATTTT. The encoded protein is CATVQGSYSNQPQHF.

This clone was seen once. The chain has TRBV7-3 and TRBJ2-2; no definite D call. The CDR3 runs 15 residues. The ends were cut back, 5 bases at V and 0 bases at J, with 10 bases in the middle. CDR1 SGHTA and CDR2 FQGTGA come from the germline V gene. CDR3 coding DNA: TGTGCCAGCAGCCCCATGGCCCCGAACACCGGGGAGCTGTTTTTT. Amino acids: CASSPMAPNTGELFF. Full variable domain (missing parts from reference TRBV7-3 and TRBJ2-2): GAGVSQTPSNKVTEKGKYVELRCDPISGHTALYWYRQSLGQGPEFLIYFQGTGAADDSGLPNDRFFAVRPEGSVSTLKIQRTERGDSAVYLCASSPMAPNTGELFFGEGSRLTVL.

This clone has only one observation. This chain links TRBV28 with TRBJ2-7; D ambiguous. Germline V gene lookup returns CDR1 MDHEN and CDR2 SYDVKM. Trimming pared 2 bases from V and 0 bases from J, leaving 11 bases between. There are 15 residues in the CDR3. In nucleotides, the CDR3 is TGTGCCAGCAGTTTACAGACGCAAAGCTCCTACGAGCAGTACTTC. Translated, it gives CASSLQTQSSYEQYF.

This clone was observed a single time. This rearrangement joins TRBV18 to TRBJ2-3; D is ambiguous. The CDR3 runs 15 residues. V dropped 3 bases and J dropped 0 bases, with 10 bases sitting between them. Germline V lookup: CDR1 KGHSH, CDR2 LQKENI. CDR3 in DNA: TGTGCCAGCTCACCCGCTCTATTAAGCACAGATACGCAGTATTTT. This gives the protein CASSPALLSTDTQYF. Filled out from reference TRBV18 and TRBJ2-3, the complete variable domain reads NAGVMQNPRHLVRRRGQEARLRCSPMKGHSHVYWYRQLPEEGLKFMVYLQKENIIDESGMPKERFSAEFPKEGPSILRIQQVVRGDSAAYFCASSPALLSTDTQYFGPGTRLTVL.

The chain joins TRBV7-2 to TRBJ2-7; 7 bases align to TRBD2. This CDR3 spans 17 amino acids. CDR1 is SGHTA, CDR2 FQGNSA, per germline. Trimming removed 5 bases from V and 6 bases from J; junction bases left unmatched: 19. CDR3 residues: CASSPLVAGRYASEQYF. The CDR3 bases are TGTGCCAGCAGCCCGCTTGTAGCGGGCCGGTATGCGAGCGAGCAGTACTTC.

The J gene is TRBJ2-5, the V gene TRBV7-8; 10 bases align to TRBD1. There are 14 residues in the CDR3. Losses at the gene ends were 5 bases for V and 5 bases for J; bases not matched to a gene: 5. Per the germline V gene, CDR1 is SGHVS and CDR2 is FQNEAQ. CDR3 region: CASSVRDRGETQYF. Written as DNA, the CDR3 is TGTGCCAGCAGCGTGAGGGACAGGGGTGAGACCCAGTACTTC.

The V and J genes are TRBV6-5 and TRBJ1-2, with D maybe TRBD1 (5 bases). The length of the CDR3 is 15 residues. V dropped 6 bases and J dropped 8 bases, with 22 bases sitting between them. Germline CDR1 and CDR2: MNHEY and SVGAGI. The CDR3 DNA follows: TGTGCCAGCAGGGACCGCGGGGTCGGGGGGTTCGGCTACACCTTC. It encodes CASRDRGVGGFGYTF.

The chain links TRBV6-5 to TRBJ1-4; D is possibly TRBD1 (6 bases). CDR1 is MNHEY, CDR2 SVGAGI, per germline. The CDR3 loop spans 15 amino acids. V lost 5 bases, J lost 6 bases, and 16 bases lay in between. The CDR3 DNA follows: TGTGCCAGCAGTCTCCTCACAGGGACCCATGAAAAACTGTTTTTT. Encoded protein: CASSLLTGTHEKLFF.

This chain joins TRBV6-1 and TRBJ2-1; the D gene is possibly TRBD1 (6 bases). Germline CDR1 is MNHNS and CDR2 is SASEGT. The CDR3 contains 14 residues. V lost 5 bases and J lost 1, with 9 bases in between. The CDR3 DNA follows: TGTGCCAGCAGTAGGGGGATTTCCTACAATGAGCAGTTCTTC. Translating it yields CASSRGISYNEQFF.

CDR3 sequence: CASRPGFSGNTIYF. The CDR3 DNA sequence: TGCGCCAGCAGGCCCGGGTTCTCTGGAAACACCATATATTTT. The chain is built from TRBV10-2 and TRBJ1-3; D remains ambiguous. Germline V lookup: CDR1 WSHSY, CDR2 SAAADI. V dropped 6 bases and J dropped 0 bases, with 9 bases sitting between them. The CDR3 is 14 residues long.

This clone was detected once. The chain combines TRBV2 with TRBJ2-2, with a weak D call TRBD1 (6 bases). Germline CDR1 reads SNHLY; CDR2 reads FYNNEI. This CDR3 has 16 amino acids. Trimming stripped 6 bases from V and 0 bases from J, with 14 bases between. CDR3 sequence: CASRVGQTTNTGELFF. Written as DNA, the CDR3 is TGTGCCAGCAGGGTCGGACAGACAACGAACACCGGGGAGCTGTTTTTT.

The chain is built from TRBV5-4 and TRBJ2-1; D gene uncertain. Trimming took off 6 bases at V and 8 bases at J, with 15 bases between the two ends. This CDR3 region has 13 residues. Looked up from germline, CDR1 is SGHNT and CDR2 is YYREEE (reference sequence). The CDR3 bases are TGTGCCAGCACCCAAGGTACCTCCGATGAGCAGTTCTTC. Amino acids: CASTQGTSDEQFF.

The gene calls are TRBV5-4 and TRBJ2-2, with D perhaps TRBD1 (6 bases). This CDR3 is built from 16 residues. Trimming shortened V by 4 bases and J by 3 bases, and 16 bases separated the two germline ends. Germline V gene data show CDR1 as SGHNT and CDR2 as YYREEE (reference sequence). The CDR3 here is CASSTGTRGYTGELFF. The CDR3 DNA reads as TGTGCCAGCAGCACCGGGACACGAGGGTACACCGGGGAGCTGTTTTTT.

This chain connects TRBV5-5 to TRBJ2-7; the match to TRBD1 covers 9 bases. Trimming cost V 4 bases and J 2 bases; bases outside gene matches: 7. This CDR3 spans 15 amino acids. The germline V gene has CDR1 SGHKS and CDR2 YYEKEE (reference sequence). The CDR3 here is CASSRGQGVAYEQYF. CDR3 nucleotide sequence: TGTGCCAGCAGCCGGGGACAGGGTGTGGCCTACGAGCAGTACTTC. The complete variable domain, with remaining parts taken from reference TRBV5-5 and TRBJ2-7, reads DAGVTQSPTHLIKTRGQQVTLRCSPISGHKSVSWYQQVLGQGPQFIFQYYEKEERGRGNFPDRFSARQFPNYSSELNVNALLLGDSALYLCASSRGQGVAYEQYFGPGTRLTVT.

This chain joins TRBV28 and TRBJ2-5; D is unclear. CDR3 size: 13 residues. The V and J ends lost 5 bases and 0 bases respectively, with 7 bases between them. Per germline, CDR1 MDHEN and CDR2 SYDVKM. CDR3 coding DNA: TGTGCCAGCAGTCAGACAAACCAAGAGACCCAGTACTTC. Protein product: CASSQTNQETQYF.

The chain links TRBV19 to TRBJ2-7; the match to TRBD1 covers 9 bases. CDR1 and CDR2 (germline): LNHDA, SQIVND (reference sequence). This CDR3 region has 15 residues. Unmatched junction bases numbered 4, after V lost 2 bases and J lost 2 bases. This CDR3 reads CASSIQQGAAYEQYF. DNA of the CDR3: TGTGCCAGTAGTATACAACAGGGGGCAGCCTACGAGCAGTACTTC.